Listed here are 6 T cell receptor beta chains from one sample, sequenced in a study of primary melanoma T cells and metastatic recurrence. The protocol was immunoSEQ multiplex PCR, while the TCRdb copy is restricted to in-frame clones and leaves out a portion. The data show about 770 clones, with 76% seen just once and roughly 40% held by the top ten. The sequencing input was melanoma tumor tissue. These receptors came from a human donor with melanoma.

This rearrangement joins TRBV7-8 to TRBJ1-1; D is uncertain. The V gene lost 1 base and the J gene lost 5 bases, with 8 bases spanning the gap. The CDR3 runs to 13 residues. Germline CDR1 and CDR2: SGHVS and FQNEAQ. CDR3 nucleotide sequence: TGTGCCAGCAGCTTAGTGGGTGATACTGAAGCTTTCTTT. This translates into CASSLVGDTEAFF.

The genes are TRBV9 and TRBJ2-3; D is uncertain. V lost 4 bases and J 9 bases, leaving 12 bases between the germline ends. CDR1 is SGDLS, CDR2 YYNGEE, per germline. CDR3 length: 12 amino acids. In nucleotides, the CDR3 is TGTGCCAGCAGCTTAGACCCCTTAACGCAGTATTTT. Its translation is CASSLDPLTQYF. Looking up the rest from reference TRBV9 and TRBJ2-3 gives the full variable domain: DSGVTQTPKHLITATGQRVTLRCSPRSGDLSVYWYQQSLDQGLQFLIQYYNGEERAKGNILERFSAQQFPDLHSELNLSSLELGDSALYFCASSLDPLTQYFGPGTRLTVL.

The rearrangement joins TRBV11-3 to TRBJ2-7, with a possible D match to TRBD2 (6 bases). The CDR3 has 14 amino acids. Per the germline V gene, CDR1 is SGHNT and CDR2 is YENEEA. Trimming pared 5 bases from V and 5 bases from J, leaving 16 bases between. In DNA, the CDR3 is TGTGCCAGCAGCCTTTTTTCGGGGAGGAACGAGCAGTACTTC. This translates into CASSLFSGRNEQYF.

This clone is large. CDR3 in DNA: TGTGCCAGCAGCCCCGACACAGGCACCTACGAGCAGTACTTC. Its translation is CASSPDTGTYEQYF. The chain recombines TRBV11-3 with TRBJ2-7, with D tentatively TRBD1 (5 bases). Germline lookup yields CDR1 SGHNT and CDR2 YENEEA. The CDR3 loop spans 14 amino acids. Trimming shortened V by 5 bases and J by 2 bases, and 13 bases separated the two germline ends.

The chain couples TRBV1 to TRBJ1-5; the table calls TRBD1, which could not be checked here. TRBV1 is marked as a pseudogene. There are 13 residues in the CDR3. The DNA for the CDR3 is TGCGCCAGCAGCCAGGGACAGTTTTCGGCCCAGCATTTT. Residues: CASSQGQFSAQHF.

The table lists this clone with a count of one. The chain has TRBV7-8 and TRBJ2-3; D may be TRBD1 (6 bases). Between the trimmed V and J ends, which lost 3 bases and 3 bases, there was a span of 10 bases. CDR1 is SGHVS and CDR2 is FQNEAQ in the germline V gene. CDR3 length: 14 residues. As DNA, the CDR3 is TGTGCCAGCAGCTTGGGCAGGGGTACAGATACGCAGTATTTT. The encoded protein is CASSLGRGTDTQYF. The whole variable domain, filled in from reference TRBV7-8 and TRBJ2-3, reads GAGVSQSPRYKVAKRGQDVALRCDPISGHVSLFWYQQALGQGPEFLTYFQNEAQLDKSGLPSDRFFAERPEGSVSTLKIQRTQQEDSAVYLCASSLGRGTDTQYFGPGTRLTVL.